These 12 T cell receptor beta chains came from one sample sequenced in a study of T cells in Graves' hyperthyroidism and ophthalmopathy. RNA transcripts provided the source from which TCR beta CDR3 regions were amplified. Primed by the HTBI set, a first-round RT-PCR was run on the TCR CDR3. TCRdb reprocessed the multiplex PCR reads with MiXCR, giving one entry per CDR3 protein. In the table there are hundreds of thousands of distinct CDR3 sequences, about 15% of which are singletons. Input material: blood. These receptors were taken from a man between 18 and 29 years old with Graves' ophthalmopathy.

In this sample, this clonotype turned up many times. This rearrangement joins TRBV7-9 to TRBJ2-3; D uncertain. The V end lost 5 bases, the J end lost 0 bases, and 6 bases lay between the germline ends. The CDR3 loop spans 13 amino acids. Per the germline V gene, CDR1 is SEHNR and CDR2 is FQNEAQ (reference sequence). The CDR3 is CASSHPSTDTQYF. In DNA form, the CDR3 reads TGTGCCAGCAGCCATCCTAGCACAGATACGCAGTATTTT.

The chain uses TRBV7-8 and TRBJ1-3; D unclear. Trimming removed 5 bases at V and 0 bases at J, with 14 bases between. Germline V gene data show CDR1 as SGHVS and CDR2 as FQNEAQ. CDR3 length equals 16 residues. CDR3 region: CASSPVWFFSGNTIYF. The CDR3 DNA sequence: TGTGCCAGCAGCCCAGTATGGTTCTTCTCTGGAAACACCATATATTTT. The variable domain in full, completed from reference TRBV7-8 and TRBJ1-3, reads GAGVSQSPRYKVAKRGQDVALRCDPISGHVSLFWYQQALGQGPEFLTYFQNEAQLDKSGLPSDRFFAERPEGSVSTLKIQRTQQEDSAVYLCASSPVWFFSGNTIYFGEGSWLTVV.

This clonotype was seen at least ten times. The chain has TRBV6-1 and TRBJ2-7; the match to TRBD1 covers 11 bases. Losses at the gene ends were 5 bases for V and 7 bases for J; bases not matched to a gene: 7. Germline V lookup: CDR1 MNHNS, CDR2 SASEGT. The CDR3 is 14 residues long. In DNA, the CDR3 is TGTGCCAGCAGTACAGGACAGGGGGCGAGTGAGCAGTACTTC. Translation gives CASSTGQGASEQYF.

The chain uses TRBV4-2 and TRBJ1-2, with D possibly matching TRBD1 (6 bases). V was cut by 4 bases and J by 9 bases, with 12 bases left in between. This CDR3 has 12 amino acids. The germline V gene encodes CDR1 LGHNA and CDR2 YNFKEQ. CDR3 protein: CASSPRGGSYTF. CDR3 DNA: TGTGCCAGCAGCCCCCGAGGGGGGAGCTACACCTTC.

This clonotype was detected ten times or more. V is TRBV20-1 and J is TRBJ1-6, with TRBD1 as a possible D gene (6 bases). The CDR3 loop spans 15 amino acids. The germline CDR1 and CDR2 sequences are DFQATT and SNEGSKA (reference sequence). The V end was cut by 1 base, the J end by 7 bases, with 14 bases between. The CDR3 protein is CSARGGGAANSPLHF. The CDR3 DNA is TGCAGTGCTAGAGGGGGGGGGGCGGCAAATTCACCCCTCCACTTT.

CDR3 sequence reads: CASSFSQSYGYTF. CDR3 nucleotide sequence: TGTGCCAGCAGCTTCTCACAGTCGTATGGCTACACCTTC. The rearrangement joins TRBV7-9 to TRBJ1-2, with D unresolved. Germline lookup yields CDR1 SEHNR and CDR2 FQNEAQ (reference sequence). The CDR3 consists of 13 residues. V shed 3 bases and J shed 5 bases, with 10 bases lying between them.

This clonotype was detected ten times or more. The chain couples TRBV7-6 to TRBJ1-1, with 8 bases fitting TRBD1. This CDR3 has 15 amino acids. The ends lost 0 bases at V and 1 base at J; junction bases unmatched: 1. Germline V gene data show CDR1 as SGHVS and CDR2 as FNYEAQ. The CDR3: CASSLATGGNTEAFF. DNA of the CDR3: TGTGCCAGCAGCTTAGCAACAGGGGGGAACACTGAAGCTTTCTTT.

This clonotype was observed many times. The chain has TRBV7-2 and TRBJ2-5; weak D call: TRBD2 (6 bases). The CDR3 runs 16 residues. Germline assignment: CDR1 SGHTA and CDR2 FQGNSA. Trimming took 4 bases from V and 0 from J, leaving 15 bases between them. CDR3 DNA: TGTGCCAGCAGCTCAACTAGTGCGGGGTACCAAGAGACCCAGTACTTC. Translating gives CASSSTSAGYQETQYF.

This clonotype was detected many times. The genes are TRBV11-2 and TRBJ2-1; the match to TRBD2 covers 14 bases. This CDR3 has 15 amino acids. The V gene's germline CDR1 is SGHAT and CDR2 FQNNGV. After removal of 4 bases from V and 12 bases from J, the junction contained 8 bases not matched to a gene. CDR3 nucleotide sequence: TGTGCCAGCAGCTCGGGACTAGCGGGAGTTTCTGGGCAGTTCTTC. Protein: CASSSGLAGVSGQFF.

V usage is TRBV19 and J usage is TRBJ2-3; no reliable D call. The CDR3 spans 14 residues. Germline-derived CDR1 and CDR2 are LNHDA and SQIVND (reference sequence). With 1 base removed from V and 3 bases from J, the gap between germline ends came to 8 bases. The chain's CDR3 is CASSIVSGTDTQYF. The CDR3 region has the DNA TGTGCCAGTAGTATAGTTTCCGGGACAGATACGCAGTATTTT.

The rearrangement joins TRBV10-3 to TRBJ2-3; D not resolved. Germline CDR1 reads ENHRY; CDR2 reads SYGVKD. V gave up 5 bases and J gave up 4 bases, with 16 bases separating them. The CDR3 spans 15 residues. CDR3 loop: CAISQPVGGPDTQYF. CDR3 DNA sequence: TGTGCCATCAGTCAGCCAGTGGGTGGCCCAGATACGCAGTATTTT.

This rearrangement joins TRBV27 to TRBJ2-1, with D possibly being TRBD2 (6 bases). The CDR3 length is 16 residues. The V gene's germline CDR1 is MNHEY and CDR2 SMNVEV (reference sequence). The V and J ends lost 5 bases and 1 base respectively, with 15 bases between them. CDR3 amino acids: CASSGEAGRSYNEQFF. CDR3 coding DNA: TGTGCCAGCAGTGGGGAAGCGGGTAGATCCTACAATGAGCAGTTCTTC.